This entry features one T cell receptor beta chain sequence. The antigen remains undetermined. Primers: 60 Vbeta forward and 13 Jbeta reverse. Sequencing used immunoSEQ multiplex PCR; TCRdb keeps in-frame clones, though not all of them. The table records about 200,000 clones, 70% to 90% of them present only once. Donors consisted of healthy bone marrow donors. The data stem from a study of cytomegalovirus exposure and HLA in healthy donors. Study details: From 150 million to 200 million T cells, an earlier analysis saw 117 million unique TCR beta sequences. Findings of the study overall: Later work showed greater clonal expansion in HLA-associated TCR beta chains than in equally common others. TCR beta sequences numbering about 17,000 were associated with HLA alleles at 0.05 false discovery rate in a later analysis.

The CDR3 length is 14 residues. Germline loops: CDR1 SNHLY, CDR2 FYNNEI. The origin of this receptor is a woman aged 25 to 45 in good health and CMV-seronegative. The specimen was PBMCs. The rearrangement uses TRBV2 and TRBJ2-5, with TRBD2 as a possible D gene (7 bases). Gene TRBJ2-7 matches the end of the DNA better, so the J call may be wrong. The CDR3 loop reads CASIGGRGAYEQYF. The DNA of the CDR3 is TGTGCCAGCATCGGGGGGCGAGGGGCCTACGAGCAGTACTTC.